This entry lists 25 T cell receptor beta chains sequenced from one sample in a study of regulatory T cells in long-lasting Graves disease. Time point indicated: newly diagnosed GD, antithyroid drugs for less than 3 months. Following extraction of RNA from PBMCs, that RNA was used to make the TCR library. The TCR beta library used iRepertoire HTBI primers with Arm-PCR amplification of CDR3. TCRdb re-analysed the multiplex PCR reads in MiXCR, keeping a single row per CDR3 protein. The table shows around 360,000 distinct CDR3 sequences, with 16% occurring only once. The same data also went into a second study, on T cells in Graves' hyperthyroidism and ophthalmopathy.

The sample in question was peripheral blood mononuclear cells (PBMCs), obtained at new diagnosis, from a patient treated with antithyroid drugs. Source of these receptors: a woman under 30 with Graves disease.

The chain joins TRBV4-1 to TRBJ1-4; D is possibly TRBD1 (5 bases). Trimming took 1 base from V and 7 from J, leaving 10 bases between them. Germline CDR1 and CDR2: MGHRA and YSYEKL. This CDR3 region has 14 residues. This CDR3 is CASSQVAGVEKLFF. In DNA, the CDR3 is TGCGCCAGCAGCCAAGTAGCGGGGGTTGAAAAACTGTTTTTT.

This clonotype was detected only a few times. The chain combines TRBV2 with TRBJ1-2, with D hard to call. The germline CDR1 and CDR2 sequences are SNHLY and FYNNEI. The germline V and J ends were trimmed by 7 bases and 1 base, with 10 bases remaining between them. The CDR3 length is 13 residues. CDR3 sequence (DNA): TGTGCCAGCATAAGATCGATTAACTATGGCTACACCTTC. Translation gives CASIRSINYGYTF.

The chain uses TRBV12-3 or TRBV12-4 and TRBJ1-3, with no clear D. The CDR3 contains 12 residues. Trimming left V 6 bases short and J 4 bases short, with 7 bases between. Here the CDR3 DNA reads TGTGCCAGCAGATCTACAGGAAACACCATATATTTT. Translation gives CASRSTGNTIYF.

This CDR3 reads CSASWQNEQFF. CDR3 coding DNA: TGCAGTGCTAGCTGGCAAAATGAGCAGTTCTTC. The chain carries TRBV20-1 and TRBJ2-1; D remains unclear. This CDR3 comprises 11 residues. V gave up 3 bases and J gave up 7 bases, with 7 bases separating them. Germline lookup yields CDR1 DFQATT and CDR2 SNEGSKA (reference sequence).

Remarks on this clonotype: The CDR3 carries no conserved terminal phenylalanine or tryptophan, so it likely arises from a read error. V usage is TRBV5-1 and J usage is TRBJ2-7; TRBD1 is a possible D gene (5 bases). The CDR3 is 13 amino acids. Germline assignment: CDR1 SGHRS and CDR2 YFSETQ. V lost 4 bases to trimming and J lost 3 bases, with 11 bases between them. The CDR3 spells CASSRGRGYEQYS. The CDR3 nucleotides are TGCGCCAGCAGCAGGGGAAGGGGCTACGAGCAGTACTCC.

This clonotype was counted a few times. A clone one base away is much larger, so this may be a read error. V and J are TRBV20-1 and TRBJ2-1; D possibly uses TRBD1 or TRBD2 (5 bases each). The germline V and J ends were trimmed by 6 bases and 10 bases, with 22 bases remaining between them. CDR1 is DFQATT, CDR2 SNEGSKA, per germline (reference sequence). This CDR3 spans 14 amino acids. Here the CDR3 DNA reads TGCAGTGCCGGGACGAGGCAGGGCGTGCACGAGCAGTTCTTC. This sequence encodes CSAGTRQGVHEQFF.

This chain connects TRBV19 to TRBJ1-1, with D maybe TRBD1 (6 bases). Between the trimmed V and J ends, which lost 2 bases and 7 bases, there was a span of 11 bases. CDR3 length: 13 amino acids. CDR1 LNHDA and CDR2 SQIVND come from the germline V gene (reference sequence). This CDR3 reads CASSIQGPLEAFF. The CDR3, as DNA: TGTGCCAGTAGTATACAGGGGCCTCTTGAAGCTTTCTTT.

This clonotype was seen repeatedly, ten times or more. CDR3 protein: CASRTGEHEQFF. The CDR3 nucleotides read TGTGCCAGCAGGACAGGGGAACATGAGCAGTTCTTC. The chain carries TRBV27 and TRBJ2-1, with 8 bases lining up with TRBD1. The CDR3 covers 12 residues. CDR1 and CDR2 (germline): MNHEY, SMNVEV (reference sequence). V was clipped by 6 bases and J by 8 bases; unmatched bases: 3.

This clonotype has only a few counts. The rearrangement uses TRBV25-1 and TRBJ2-7, with D unresolved. Trimming took 1 base from V and 5 from J, leaving 6 bases between them. This CDR3 region has 12 residues. Per germline, CDR1 MGHDK and CDR2 SYGVNS. The CDR3 nucleotides are TGTGCCAGCAGTGAATTAGGTGACGAGCAGTACTTC. It is translated as CASSELGDEQYF.

This clonotype has only a few counts. This chain joins TRBV4-2 and TRBJ1-2; D remains ambiguous. The CDR3 covers 15 residues. CDR1 is LGHNA and CDR2 is YNFKEQ in the germline V gene. Trimming shortened V by 4 bases and J by 5 bases, and 17 bases separated the two germline ends. The CDR3 coding sequence is TGTGCCAGCAGCCCTACCGGGTCAGAAGCTTATGGCTACACCTTC. Its translation: CASSPTGSEAYGYTF.

The table lists this clonotype with a few counts. The CDR3 is CASSVAWTSGWSDTQYF. DNA of the CDR3: TGTGCCAGTAGTGTAGCCTGGACTAGCGGGTGGTCAGATACGCAGTATTTT. The chain carries TRBV19 and TRBJ2-3; 11 bases are shared with TRBD2. The CDR3 consists of 17 residues. The V gene end was trimmed by 5 bases and the J gene end by 4 bases; junction bases not matched to a gene: 11. Germline V gene sequence: CDR1 LNHDA, CDR2 SQIVND (reference sequence).

The V and J genes are TRBV7-9 and TRBJ1-5; tentative D call: TRBD1 (5 bases). Looked up from germline, CDR1 is SEHNR and CDR2 is FQNEAQ (reference sequence). There are 14 residues in the CDR3. The V and J ends lost 0 bases and 6 bases respectively, with 9 bases between them. In DNA, the CDR3 is TGTGCCAGCAGCTTAGCGGCAGGGACTCAGCCCCAGCATTTT. Protein product: CASSLAAGTQPQHF.

This clonotype was counted ten times or more. J is TRBJ2-7 and V is TRBV20-1, with 9 nucleotides matching TRBD2. The J segment lost 6 bases and the V segment lost 3 bases, leaving 9 bases of the junction unmatched. The germline V gene encodes CDR1 DFQATT and CDR2 SNEGSKA (reference sequence). The CDR3 runs to 14 residues. The CDR3 DNA reads TGCAGTGCTAGGGAGGGGACTAGCCGCCCCGAGCAGTACTTC. It codes for CSAREGTSRPEQYF.

The chain joins TRBV14 to TRBJ2-1; D gene ambiguous. This CDR3 spans 16 amino acids. The V end lost 3 bases, the J end lost 0 bases, and 12 bases lay between the germline ends. Germline CDR1 SGHDN, CDR2 FVKESK. The CDR3 loop reads CASSHYLGNSYNEQFF. CDR3 sequence (DNA): TGTGCCAGCAGCCATTACTTGGGGAACTCCTACAATGAGCAGTTCTTC.

This clonotype was recorded only once. This chain connects TRBV15 to TRBJ2-7; 9 positions match TRBD2. Germline CDR1 is LNHNV and CDR2 is YYDKDF (reference sequence). This CDR3 region has 14 residues. Trimming at V came to 1 base and at J to 9 bases, leaving 7 bases not matched to a gene. CDR3 protein: CATSRVAGGPAQYF. The CDR3 nucleotides read TGTGCCACCAGCAGAGTTGCGGGAGGGCCGGCGCAGTACTTC.

The gene calls are TRBV20-1 and TRBJ2-6, with D possibly TRBD2 on 7 matching bases. The V end was cut by 5 bases, the J end by 0 bases, with 17 bases between. Germline-derived CDR1 and CDR2 are DFQATT and SNEGSKA (reference sequence). The CDR3 contains 17 residues. The CDR3 nucleotides read TGCAGTGCTGGGGGGCTAGCGGAGAACTCTGGGGCCAACGTCCTGACTTTC. Protein product: CSAGGLAENSGANVLTF.

This chain connects TRBV11-1 to TRBJ2-1; a possible D gene is TRBD2 (6 bases). Germline V gene data show CDR1 as SGHAT and CDR2 as FQDESV (reference sequence). The V end lost 1 base, the J end lost 10 bases, and 11 bases lay between the germline ends. This CDR3 region has 13 residues. The CDR3 bases are TGTGCCAGCAGCTTAGTCCGCGCGGGGGAGCAGTTCTTC. Its protein is CASSLVRAGEQFF.

This clonotype was counted ten times or more. CDR3 residues: CASSQESFYGYTF. Written as DNA, the CDR3 is TGCGCCAGCAGCCAAGAGAGCTTCTATGGCTACACCTTC. This rearrangement joins TRBV4-1 to TRBJ1-2; D uncertain. V gave up 0 bases and J gave up 4 bases, with 6 bases separating them. This CDR3 has 13 residues. The V gene's germline CDR1 is MGHRA and CDR2 YSYEKL.

This clonotype was detected only a few times. The V call is TRBV2, the J call TRBJ2-7; 8 bases agree with TRBD1. Germline CDR1 is SNHLY and CDR2 is FYNNEI. Losses at the gene ends were 6 bases for V and 6 bases for J; bases not matched to a gene: 13. The CDR3 totals 15 residues. Here the CDR3 DNA reads TGTGCCAGCAGGATAACTAACAGACAGGGGAGCGAGCAGTACTTC. Translating it yields CASRITNRQGSEQYF.

This clonotype was counted many times. The chain has TRBV5-1 and TRBJ2-1; 7 nucleotides line up with TRBD1. After removal of 6 bases from V and 4 bases from J, the junction contained 7 bases not matched to a gene. The length of the CDR3 is 14 residues. The V gene's germline CDR1 is SGHRS and CDR2 YFSETQ. CDR3 region: CASTQGQLYNEQFF. The CDR3 nucleotides are TGCGCCAGCACCCAGGGACAGTTGTACAATGAGCAGTTCTTC.

In this sample, this clonotype turned up many times. The chain recombines TRBV7-9 with TRBJ1-2, with no clear D. V dropped 1 base and J dropped 4 bases, with 10 bases sitting between them. The V gene's germline CDR1 is SEHNR and CDR2 FQNEAQ (reference sequence). This CDR3 contains 14 residues. The CDR3, as DNA: TGTGCCAGCAGCTTAGAGACGTTGACCTATGGCTACACCTTC. Protein: CASSLETLTYGYTF.

This clonotype was observed a handful of times. The genes are TRBV29-1 and TRBJ1-4; D ambiguous. Germline V gives CDR1 SQVTM, CDR2 ANQGSEA. The CDR3 has 11 residues. With 3 bases removed from V and 8 bases from J, the gap between germline ends came to 7 bases. For the CDR3, the DNA is TGCAGCGTTGACTACGGAGAAAAACTGTTTTTT. It translates to CSVDYGEKLFF.

This chain uses TRBV9 with TRBJ2-7; 7 bases agree with TRBD1. The ends lost 3 bases at V and 4 bases at J; junction bases unmatched: 10. Germline V gene lookup returns CDR1 SGDLS and CDR2 YYNGEE. The CDR3 is 15 residues long. This CDR3 reads CASSGTGTALYEQYF. The CDR3 DNA reads as TGTGCCAGCAGCGGGACCGGGACAGCGCTTTACGAGCAGTACTTC.

This clonotype was observed at least ten times. The chain employs TRBV9 and TRBJ2-1; the match to TRBD2 covers 11 bases. V gave up 3 bases and J gave up 8 bases; unmatched junction bases: 10. The CDR3 contains 16 residues. Looked up from germline, CDR1 is SGDLS and CDR2 is YYNGEE. CDR3 amino acids: CASSGRLAGNWDEQFF. The DNA of the CDR3 is TGTGCCAGCAGCGGGAGACTAGCGGGGAACTGGGATGAGCAGTTCTTC. The whole variable domain, filled in from reference TRBV9 and TRBJ2-1, reads DSGVTQTPKHLITATGQRVTLRCSPRSGDLSVYWYQQSLDQGLQFLIQYYNGEERAKGNILERFSAQQFPDLHSELNLSSLELGDSALYFCASSGRLAGNWDEQFFGPGTRLTVL.

The V and J genes are TRBV18 and TRBJ2-3, with 8 bases fitting TRBD1. The CDR3 is 15 amino acids. Germline V lookup: CDR1 KGHSH, CDR2 LQKENI. Trimming at V came to 0 bases and at J to 10 bases, leaving 9 bases not matched to a gene. CDR3 residues: CASSPPSGNRGAQYF. CDR3 nucleotides: TGTGCCAGCTCACCACCGTCAGGGAACAGGGGGGCGCAGTATTTT.